This T cell receptor (beta chain) was recorded in a study of graft-versus-host responses after intestinal transplantation. Study as a whole: Tacrolimus and steroids were given for around 3 years to all recipients after anti-thymocyte globulin induction.

Only one count was recorded for this clone. Its antigen is currently unknown. Germline V gene data show CDR1 as SEHNR and CDR2 as FQNEAQ (reference sequence). This CDR3 has 12 residues. The V and J ends lost 2 bases and 7 bases respectively, with 9 bases between them. Clones were sequenced by immunoSEQ multiplex PCR, and TCRdb holds only the in-frame ones, with some missing. The data hold 35,000 to 50,000 clones, with roughly 96% observed a single time. Study-level findings and limits: Present in recipient marrow, GvH clones included some that appeared first in ileum or blood.

Sequencing used unstimulated CD8+ T cells sorted from spleen or lymph node cells, obtained before transplant. The sequence was collected from a human donor who was the organ donor for an intestinal transplant. This rearrangement joins TRBV7-9 to TRBJ2-7, with TRBD1 as a possible D gene (6 bases). CDR3 region: CASSLKTGEQYF. The CDR3 nucleotides are TGTGCCAGCAGCTTAAAGACAGGAGAGCAGTACTTC.